The text below deals with one T cell receptor (beta chain). This entry is derived from a study of blood T cell repertoires in COVID-19. Study overall: Samples representing acute and convalescent COVID-19 were sourced from the United States, Italy and Spain. The cDNA or gDNA used as material had been derived from T cells, B-cell-depleted T cells, or PBMCs.

Assay: immunoSEQ multiplex PCR; the TCRdb copy retains only in-frame clones and omits some. Among around 80,000 clones listed, more than 80% were seen once. CDR1 is SGHRS, CDR2 YFSETQ, per germline. The CDR3 runs 17 residues. V lost 0 bases and J lost 0; bases outside the gene matches: 3. The V call is TRBV5-1, the J call TRBJ2-6; 7 bases match TRBD1. The receptor's source is a woman older than 75 with acute or convalescent COVID-19. Sequencing was done on a sample of peripheral blood. The CDR3 nucleotides are TGCGCCAGCAGCTTGGCGGGACAGTACTCTGGGGCCAACGTCCTGACTTTC. Its protein is CASSLAGQYSGANVLTF.